A selection of T cell receptor beta chains follows, all from one sample in a study of blood T cell repertoires in COVID-19. The data were produced by immunoSEQ multiplex PCR, yet TCRdb's version contains in-frame clones alone and is incomplete. The sample lists about 320,000 clones, 85% occurring once. Sample: peripheral blood. These receptors were obtained from a human donor in a cohort sampled during active COVID-19. The CDR3 runs from the conserved cysteine through the conserved F or W. The D gene is left open where the match is weak. Clone size is given for some rows only: seen once, a few or many times, or a class if the clone is expanded.

TRBJ2-7 | TRBV30 | . | . | TGTGCCTGGAGTGTACTCTACGAGCAGTACTTC | CAWSVLYEQYF
TRBJ2-6 | TRBV23-1 | TRBD1 | . | TGCGCCAGCAGTCAATCGGACAGGCCCCCCTCTGGGGCCAACGTCCTGACTTTC | CASSQSDRPPSGANVLTF
TRBJ1-5 | TRBV6-5 | . | . | TGTGCCAGCAGAGGAGCTAGCAATCAGCCCCAGCATTTT | CASRGASNQPQHF
TRBJ2-7 | TRBV6-5 | . | . | TGTGCCAGCAGTCAGGGTGGTAACGGCGAGCAGTACTTC | CASSQGGNGEQYF
TRBJ1-2 | TRBV28 | . | . | TGTGCCAGCAGTCCGACAGGATATGGCTACACCTTC | CASSPTGYGYTF
TRBJ2-7 | TRBV4-1 | . | few | TGCGCCAGCAGCAACGACAGGCATCAGTACTTC | CASSNDRHQYF
TRBJ1-1 | TRBV5-1 | . | . | TGCGCCAGCAGCGCTCCTTGGGCGGGCACTGAAGCTTTCTTT | CASSAPWAGTEAFF
TRBJ1-4 | TRBV19 | TRBD1 | . | TGTGCCAGTAGTATGAGACAGGGGCCTGAAAAACTGTTTTTT | CASSMRQGPEKLFF
TRBJ1-1 | TRBV10-2 | TRBD1 | . | TGCGCCAGCAGTGCAGGACAGGGAGAGAACACTGAAGCTTTCTTT | CASSAGQGENTEAFF
TRBJ2-2 | TRBV12-5 | . | . | TGTGCTAGTGGTTTGGTACTCTTCCGGGAGCTGTTTTTT | CASGLVLFRELFF
TRBJ2-7 | TRBV3-1/TRBV3-2 | . | . | TGTGCCAGCAGCCAAACGAGTCACGAGCAGTACTTC | CASSQTSHEQYF
TRBJ1-2 | TRBV24-1 | TRBD1 | . | TGTGCCACCAGTGATTCCGGGACAGCATATGGCTACACCTTC | CATSDSGTAYGYTF
TRBJ2-1 | TRBV3-1/TRBV3-2 | TRBD2 | once | TGTGCCAGCGGGGGGGGAAGCTCCTACAATGAGCAGTTCTTC | CASGGGSSYNEQFF